The next 20 T cell receptor beta chains were all read from a single sample in a study of T cell responses to AZD1222 COVID-19 vaccine. Sequenced by immunoSEQ multiplex PCR; TCRdb stores in-frame clones only, minus some. Of about 90,000 clones in the sample, approximately 90% were seen once. This sample comprised peripheral blood, obtained on day 0 of MenACWY control vaccination. The receptors here all came from an adult in good health.

This chain joins TRBV18 and TRBJ1-4, with D hard to call. The CDR3 spans 16 residues. Germline V gene sequence: CDR1 KGHSH, CDR2 LQKENI. Trimming shortened V by 2 bases and J by 6 bases, and 16 bases separated the two germline ends. CDR3 residues: CASSPSNRALDEKLFF. For the CDR3, the DNA is TGTGCCAGCTCACCATCAAACCGGGCCTTAGATGAAAAACTGTTTTTT.

The rearrangement joins TRBV5-1 to TRBJ1-1, with 7 bases aligning to TRBD1. This CDR3 is 14 amino acids long. Germline V gene data show CDR1 as SGHRS and CDR2 as YFSETQ. The V gene end was trimmed by 8 bases and the J gene end by 1 base; junction bases not matched to a gene: 8. CDR3 region: CASRGTAANTEAFF. In DNA, the CDR3 is TGCGCCAGTAGAGGGACAGCCGCGAACACTGAAGCTTTCTTT.

Only a few counts were recorded for this clone. The gene calls are TRBV19 and TRBJ2-3; D assignment may be TRBD1 or TRBD2 (5 bases each). The germline gives CDR1 LNHDA, CDR2 SQIVND (reference sequence). The germline V and J ends were trimmed by 6 bases and 3 bases, with 10 bases remaining between them. CDR3 length: 13 residues. CDR3 region: CASSGWGTDTQYF. The CDR3 nucleotides are TGTGCCAGTAGCGGATGGGGGACAGATACGCAGTATTTT.

The rearrangement uses TRBV7-9 and TRBJ1-1; 7 nucleotides match TRBD1. Germline CDR1 is SEHNR and CDR2 is FQNEAQ (reference sequence). J gave up 3 bases and V 5 bases, and 3 bases lay outside the gene matches. The CDR3 consists of 13 residues. The CDR3 DNA reads TGTGCCAGCAGCCTAGGGGGCGACACTGAAGCTTTCTTT. This codes for CASSLGGDTEAFF.

This chain joins TRBV7-2 and TRBJ2-5, with a weak D call TRBD1 (6 bases). Trimming left V 0 bases short and J 5 bases short, with 10 bases between. The CDR3 sequence is 14 residues long. The V gene's germline CDR1 is SGHTA and CDR2 FQGNSA. The CDR3 DNA sequence: TGTGCCAGCAGCTTAGCGGTTAGGGGGGAGACCCAGTACTTC. Encoded protein: CASSLAVRGETQYF.

This chain uses TRBV3-1 (or the pseudogene TRBV3-2) with TRBJ1-3, with a possible D match to TRBD1 (6 bases). Trimming took off 4 bases at V and 3 bases at J, with 16 bases between the two ends. This CDR3 comprises 16 residues. Germline V CDR1 and CDR2: LGHDT, YNNKEL (reference sequence). In DNA, the CDR3 is TGTGCCAGCAGCCCCCGCGGGGGGGGCTTTGGAAACACCATATATTTT. Its protein is CASSPRGGGFGNTIYF.

V usage is TRBV28 and J usage is TRBJ1-2; D remains ambiguous. The CDR3 has 13 residues. Germline CDR1 MDHEN, CDR2 SYDVKM. V was pared by 6 bases and J by 5 bases, with 13 bases between. The CDR3 loop is CASRMSGGYGYTF. DNA of the CDR3: TGTGCCAGCAGAATGTCGGGAGGATATGGCTACACCTTC.

CDR3 bases: TGTGCCAGTGCCCGGGACATAGGCGAAAAACTGTTTTTT. Translating it yields CASARDIGEKLFF. The chain recombines TRBV2 with TRBJ1-4; the D gene is possibly TRBD1 (6 bases). The CDR3 extends over 13 amino acids. Trimming took 9 bases from V and 8 from J, leaving 16 bases between them. Germline V gives CDR1 SNHLY, CDR2 FYNNEI. Drawing the rest from reference TRBV2 and TRBJ1-4, the complete variable domain is EPEVTQTPSHQVTQMGQEVILRCVPISNHLYFYWYRQILGQKVEFLVSFYNNEISEKSEIFDDQFSVERPDGSNFTLKIRSTKLEDSAMYFCASARDIGEKLFFGSGTQLSVL.

The chain links TRBV6-5 to TRBJ2-5, with 7 positions matching TRBD2. With V trimmed by 6 bases and J by 5 bases, 6 bases remained unmatched. The CDR3 has 13 amino acids. Germline V lookup: CDR1 MNHEY, CDR2 SVGAGI. CDR3 in amino acids: CASRPLAAETQYF. Written as DNA, the CDR3 is TGTGCCAGCAGACCCCTAGCGGCGGAGACCCAGTACTTC.

The rearrangement uses TRBV6-5 and TRBJ2-7; tentative D call: TRBD2 (6 bases). The V and J ends lost 0 bases and 3 bases respectively, with 6 bases between them. The CDR3 loop spans 13 amino acids. The germline V gene encodes CDR1 MNHEY and CDR2 SVGAGI. CDR3 sequence (DNA): TGTGCCAGCAGTTACTCGCGGGACTACGAGCAGTACTTC. Translated: CASSYSRDYEQYF.

The CDR3 region has the DNA TGCGCCAGCACCCGGGACACTAGCACAGATACGCAGTATTTT. This gives the protein CASTRDTSTDTQYF. V gene TRBV5-1 combines with J gene TRBJ2-3; TRBD1 is a possible D gene (6 bases). In germline, CDR1 is SGHRS, CDR2 YFSETQ. V lost 6 bases to trimming and J lost 0 bases, with 11 bases between them. The CDR3 loop spans 14 amino acids.

The gene calls are TRBV4-1 and TRBJ1-6, with unresolved D. Germline CDR1 is MGHRA and CDR2 is YSYEKL. There are 15 residues in the CDR3. The V end lost 6 bases, the J end lost 6 bases, and 15 bases lay between the germline ends. Here the CDR3 reads CASRVPDRINSPLHF. For the CDR3, the DNA is TGCGCCAGCAGGGTCCCGGACCGCATTAATTCACCCCTCCACTTT.

The genes are TRBV7-9 and TRBJ2-2; 10 nucleotides align to TRBD1. Germline CDR1 reads SEHNR; CDR2 reads FQNEAQ (reference sequence). This CDR3 is 16 amino acids long. V shed 1 base, J shed 4 bases, and the junction held 3 bases outside the gene matches. The CDR3 DNA reads as TGTGCCAGCAGCTTAGGGACAGGGGGTGTCACCGGGGAGCTGTTTTTT. Translated: CASSLGTGGVTGELFF.

The CDR3 DNA reads TGCGCCAGCACCGCGAGGTCGTCAAGCTCCTACAATGAGCAGTTCTTC. This translates into CASTARSSSSYNEQFF. The chain employs TRBV5-1 and TRBJ2-1; D not certain. The V end lost 6 bases, the J end lost 0 bases, and 16 bases lay between the germline ends. Germline-derived CDR1 and CDR2 are SGHRS and YFSETQ. The CDR3 totals 16 residues.

The chain employs TRBV7-6 and TRBJ2-1; tentative D call: TRBD1 (5 bases). V was clipped by 4 bases and J by 3 bases, with 13 bases between them. Germline CDR1 SGHVS, CDR2 FNYEAQ. The CDR3 consists of 15 residues. CDR3 residues: CASSSTGFNYNEQFF. The DNA for the CDR3 is TGTGCCAGCAGCTCTACAGGTTTCAACTACAATGAGCAGTTCTTC. Full variable domain (remainder filled in from reference TRBV7-6 and TRBJ2-1): GAGVSQSPRYKVTKRGQDVALRCDPISGHVSLYWYRQALGQGPEFLTYFNYEAQQDKSGLPNDRFSAERPEGSISTLTIQRTEQRDSAMYRCASSSTGFNYNEQFFGPGTRLTVL.

The chain has TRBV2 and TRBJ1-5, with unresolved D. CDR1 and CDR2 from the germline V gene are SNHLY and FYNNEI. CDR3 length equals 12 residues. Trimming took 3 bases from V and 6 from J, leaving 6 bases between them. This CDR3 reads CASSDPPQPQHF. CDR3 sequence (DNA): TGTGCCAGCAGTGACCCTCCTCAGCCCCAGCATTTT.

This chain connects TRBV5-8 to TRBJ1-5, with D hard to call. Trimming removed 0 bases from V and 3 bases from J, with 10 bases in between. The CDR3 covers 15 residues. Looked up from germline, CDR1 is SGHTS and CDR2 is YDEGEE. CDR3 nucleotide sequence: TGTGCCAGCAGCTTGGGCGTCGACTTCAATCAGCCCCAGCATTTT. Its protein is CASSLGVDFNQPQHF. Complete variable domain (other parts from reference TRBV5-8 and TRBJ1-5): EAGVTQSPTHLIKTRGQQATLRCSPISGHTSVYWYQQALGLGLQFLLWYDEGEERNRGNFPPRFSGRQFPNYSSELNVNALELEDSALYLCASSLGVDFNQPQHFGDGTRLSIL.

CDR3 coding DNA: TGTGCCAGCAGCCCTGGGGGGACAGCAACTAATGAAAAACTGTTTTTT. It encodes CASSPGGTATNEKLFF. V usage is TRBV5-4 and J usage is TRBJ1-4; TRBD1 matches at 7 bases. V was clipped by 4 bases and J by 0 bases; unmatched bases: 6. CDR3 length: 16 residues. Germline CDR1 and CDR2: SGHNT and YYREEE (reference sequence).

This sequence joins TRBV6-5 and TRBJ1-1; D uncertain. This CDR3 has 15 residues. Trimming shortened V by 4 bases and J by 0 bases, and 12 bases separated the two germline ends. Per the germline V gene, CDR1 is MNHEY and CDR2 is SVGAGI. Here the CDR3 reads CASSFSADMNTEAFF. In DNA, the CDR3 is TGTGCCAGCAGTTTCTCAGCAGACATGAACACTGAAGCTTTCTTT.

Here the CDR3 DNA reads TGTGCCAGCAGCCCACGGCCGGGCGGCCAAGAGACCCAGTACTTC. Protein sequence: CASSPRPGGQETQYF. The V and J genes are TRBV7-8 and TRBJ2-5; D is unclear. There are 15 residues in the CDR3. From germline, CDR1 is SGHVS and CDR2 FQNEAQ. Trimming left V 5 bases short and J 1 base short, with 14 bases between. Combining the CDR3 with reference TRBV7-8 and TRBJ2-5 gives the whole variable domain GAGVSQSPRYKVAKRGQDVALRCDPISGHVSLFWYQQALGQGPEFLTYFQNEAQLDKSGLPSDRFFAERPEGSVSTLKIQRTQQEDSAVYLCASSPRPGGQETQYFGPGTRLLVL.